Listed below are T cell receptor beta chains from one sample, sequenced in a study of graft-versus-host responses after intestinal transplantation. Produced via immunoSEQ multiplex PCR; TCRdb's table is partial and in-frame only. The data contain around 17,000 clones, around 90% of them singletons. Sequencing used PBMCs, obtained around 110 days after intestinal transplant. These receptors originate from a human patient who received an intestinal transplant, so some T cells may come from the graft donor. The CDR3 runs from the conserved cysteine through the conserved F or W. A D gene is named only where the DNA matches it firmly. Size is omitted from some rows. Given values are once, few, many or a class for expanded clones.

cdr3_nt: TGTGCCACCGGACGGCTCTCCCTAGGCGATGAGCAGTTCTTC
cdr3_aa: CATGRLSLGDEQFF
d_call: -
v_call: TRBV6-1
clone_size: -
j_call: TRBJ2-1

cdr3_nt: TGTGCCAGCAGCCCGGGACAGACCTCTGGAAACACCATATATTTT
cdr3_aa: CASSPGQTSGNTIYF
d_call: TRBD1
v_call: TRBV7-9
clone_size: -
j_call: TRBJ1-3

cdr3_nt: TGTGCCAGCAGCTTAGGGGCCGGGACTAGCGGGAGAGATGAGCAGTTCTTC
cdr3_aa: CASSLGAGTSGRDEQFF
d_call: TRBD2
v_call: TRBV7-3
clone_size: -
j_call: TRBJ2-1

cdr3_nt: TGTGCCAGCAGCCTCCGTGGAGGGAACGACGAGCAGTACTTC
cdr3_aa: CASSLRGGNDEQYF
d_call: -
v_call: TRBV28
clone_size: -
j_call: TRBJ2-7

cdr3_nt: TGCGCCAGCAGCCCCAGAGGGAGGGCGGCAGAATATGGCTACACCTTC
cdr3_aa: CASSPRGRAAEYGYTF
d_call: -
v_call: TRBV4-3
clone_size: -
j_call: TRBJ1-2

cdr3_nt: TGTGCCAGCAGTCCCACGACGAAGGGCTACACCTTC
cdr3_aa: CASSPTTKGYTF
d_call: -
v_call: TRBV27
clone_size: once
j_call: TRBJ1-2

cdr3_nt: TGTGCCAGCAGTTTAGTCCAAGAGACCCAGTACTTC
cdr3_aa: CASSLVQETQYF
d_call: -
v_call: TRBV28
clone_size: -
j_call: TRBJ2-5

cdr3_nt: TGTGCCAGCAGTTCCCCCGGGCTAGCTTACACAGATACGCAGTATTTT
cdr3_aa: CASSSPGLAYTDTQYF
d_call: -
v_call: TRBV28
clone_size: -
j_call: TRBJ2-3

cdr3_nt: TGTGCCAGCAGTACAACGGGTTACAGCACAGATACGCAGTATTTT
cdr3_aa: CASSTTGYSTDTQYF
d_call: -
v_call: TRBV27
clone_size: once
j_call: TRBJ2-3

cdr3_nt: TGTGCCATCAGTGAGACCAAAAACATTCAGTACTTC
cdr3_aa: CAISETKNIQYF
d_call: -
v_call: TRBV10-3
clone_size: -
j_call: TRBJ2-4

cdr3_nt: TGTGCCAGCAGACCACTTGGGACAGATCGCTCCTACGAGCAGTACTTC
cdr3_aa: CASRPLGTDRSYEQYF
d_call: TRBD1
v_call: TRBV28
clone_size: -
j_call: TRBJ2-7

cdr3_nt: TGTGCCAGCAGTTCTGGGGGGATAGGTACACAGTATTTT
cdr3_aa: CASSSGGIGTQYF
d_call: -
v_call: TRBV27
clone_size: -
j_call: TRBJ2-3

cdr3_nt: TGTGCCAGCAGCCCCGATAGCGGTAGCACAGATACGCAGTATTTT
cdr3_aa: CASSPDSGSTDTQYF
d_call: -
v_call: TRBV5-6
clone_size: -
j_call: TRBJ2-3

cdr3_nt: TGTGCCAGCAGTGAACTAGCGGGCTCCTACAATGAGCAGTTCTTC
cdr3_aa: CASSELAGSYNEQFF
d_call: TRBD2
v_call: TRBV6-1
clone_size: few
j_call: TRBJ2-1

cdr3_nt: TGTGCCAGCAGTTATTTTGGACAGGGGGACACTGAAGCTTTCTTT
cdr3_aa: CASSYFGQGDTEAFF
d_call: TRBD1
v_call: TRBV6-5
clone_size: -
j_call: TRBJ1-1

cdr3_nt: TGTGCCAGCAGTGAAAAGGGAGTAGATTGGCAGGGAGGCTATGGCTACACCTTC
cdr3_aa: CASSEKGVDWQGGYGYTF
d_call: -
v_call: TRBV6-1
clone_size: -
j_call: TRBJ1-2

cdr3_nt: TGTGCCAGCAGTGAAGGGCGAGAGCAGTACTTC
cdr3_aa: CASSEGREQYF
d_call: -
v_call: TRBV25-1
clone_size: -
j_call: TRBJ2-7

cdr3_nt: TGTGCCAGCAGCGTAGCTGCGAAAGAGACCCAGTACTTC
cdr3_aa: CASSVAAKETQYF
d_call: -
v_call: TRBV9
clone_size: -
j_call: TRBJ2-5

cdr3_nt: TGCGCCAGGATAGGGACAATCCTGGTTTCGAACACCGGGGAGCTGTTTTTT
cdr3_aa: CARIGTILVSNTGELFF
d_call: -
v_call: TRBV23-1
clone_size: -
j_call: TRBJ2-2

cdr3_nt: TGTGCCAGCTCTATTGAACTAGGAACCTACGAGCAGTACTTC
cdr3_aa: CASSIELGTYEQYF
d_call: -
v_call: TRBV28
clone_size: -
j_call: TRBJ2-7

cdr3_nt: TGTGCCAGTAGCCTCGGGACAGGGAACTACGAGCAGTACTTC
cdr3_aa: CASSLGTGNYEQYF
d_call: TRBD1
v_call: TRBV19
clone_size: -
j_call: TRBJ2-7

cdr3_nt: TGTGCCAGCAAAGGGACAGCCGATAACTATGGCTACACCTTC
cdr3_aa: CASKGTADNYGYTF
d_call: TRBD1
v_call: TRBV28
clone_size: -
j_call: TRBJ1-2

cdr3_nt: TGTGCCAGCAGCTTGGTGGAAGACAGCATATATGGCTACACCTTC
cdr3_aa: CASSLVEDSIYGYTF
d_call: -
v_call: TRBV5-4
clone_size: -
j_call: TRBJ1-2